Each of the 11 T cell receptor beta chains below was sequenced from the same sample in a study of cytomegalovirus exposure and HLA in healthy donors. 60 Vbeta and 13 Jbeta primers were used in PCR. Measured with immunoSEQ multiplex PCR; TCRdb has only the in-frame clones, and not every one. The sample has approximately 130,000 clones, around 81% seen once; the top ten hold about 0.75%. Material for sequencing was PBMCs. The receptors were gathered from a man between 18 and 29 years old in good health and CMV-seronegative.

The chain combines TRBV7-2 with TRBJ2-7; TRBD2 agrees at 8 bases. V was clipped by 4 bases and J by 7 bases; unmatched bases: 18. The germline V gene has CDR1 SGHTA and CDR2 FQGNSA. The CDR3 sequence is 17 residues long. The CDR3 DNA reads TGTGCCAGCAGCTCGATCTGGAAAAGCGGGGGACGGGATGAGCAGTACTTC. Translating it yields CASSSIWKSGGRDEQYF.

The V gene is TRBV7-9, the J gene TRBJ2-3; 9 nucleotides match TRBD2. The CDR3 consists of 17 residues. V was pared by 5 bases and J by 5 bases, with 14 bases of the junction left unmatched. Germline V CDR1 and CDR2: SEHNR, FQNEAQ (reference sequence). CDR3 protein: CASSNMGGGASLDTQYF. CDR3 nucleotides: TGTGCCAGCAGCAACATGGGCGGGGGGGCCTCGTTAGATACGCAGTATTTT.

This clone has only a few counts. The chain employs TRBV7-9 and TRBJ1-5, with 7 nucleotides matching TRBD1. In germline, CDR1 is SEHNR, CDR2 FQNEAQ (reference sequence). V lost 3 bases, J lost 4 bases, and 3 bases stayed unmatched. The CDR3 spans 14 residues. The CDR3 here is CASSFDRDNQPQHF. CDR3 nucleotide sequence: TGTGCCAGCAGCTTCGACAGGGATAATCAGCCCCAGCATTTT.

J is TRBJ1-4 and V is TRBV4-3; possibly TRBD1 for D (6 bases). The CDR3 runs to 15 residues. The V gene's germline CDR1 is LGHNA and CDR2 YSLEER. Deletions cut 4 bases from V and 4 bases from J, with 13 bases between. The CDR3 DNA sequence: TGCGCCAGCAGCCCGGGGGGCTCGATTAATGAAAAACTGTTTTTT. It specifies CASSPGGSINEKLFF.

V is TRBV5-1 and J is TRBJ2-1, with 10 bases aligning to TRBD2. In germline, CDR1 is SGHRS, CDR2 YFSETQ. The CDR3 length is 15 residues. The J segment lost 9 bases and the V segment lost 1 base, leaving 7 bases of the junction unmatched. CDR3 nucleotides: TGCGCCAGCAGCTTGTCGATAGCGGGGGGATTTGAGCAGTTCTTC. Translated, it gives CASSLSIAGGFEQFF.

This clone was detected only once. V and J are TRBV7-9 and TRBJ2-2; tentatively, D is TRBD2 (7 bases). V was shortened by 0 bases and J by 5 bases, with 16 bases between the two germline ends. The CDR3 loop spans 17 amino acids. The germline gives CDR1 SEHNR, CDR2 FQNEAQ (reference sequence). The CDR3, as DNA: TGTGCCAGCAGCTTAGCCGCGGCGGGGGCGGGTACCGGGGAGCTGTTTTTT. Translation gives CASSLAAAGAGTGELFF.

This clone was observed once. The CDR3 nucleotides are TGTGCCAGCAGCCCTCCGGACACTGGAAACTACGAGCAGTACTTC. This codes for CASSPPDTGNYEQYF. The rearrangement joins TRBV13 to TRBJ2-5, with D maybe TRBD1 (5 bases). The better agreement between TRBJ2-7 and the DNA end casts doubt on the J call. This CDR3 is built from 15 residues. CDR1 and CDR2 from the germline V gene are PRHDT and FYEKMQ (reference sequence).

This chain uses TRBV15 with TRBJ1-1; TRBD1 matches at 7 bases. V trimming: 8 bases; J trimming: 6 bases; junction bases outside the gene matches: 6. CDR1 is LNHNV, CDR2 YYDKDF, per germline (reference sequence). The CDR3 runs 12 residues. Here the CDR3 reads CATLSQGAEAFF. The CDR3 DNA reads TGTGCCACCTTATCCCAGGGGGCTGAAGCTTTCTTT.

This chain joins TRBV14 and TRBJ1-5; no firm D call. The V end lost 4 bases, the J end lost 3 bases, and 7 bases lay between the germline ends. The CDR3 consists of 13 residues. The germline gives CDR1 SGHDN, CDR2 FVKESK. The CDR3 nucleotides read TGTGCCAGCAGCCCGGACTCCAATCAGCCCCAGCATTTT. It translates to CASSPDSNQPQHF.

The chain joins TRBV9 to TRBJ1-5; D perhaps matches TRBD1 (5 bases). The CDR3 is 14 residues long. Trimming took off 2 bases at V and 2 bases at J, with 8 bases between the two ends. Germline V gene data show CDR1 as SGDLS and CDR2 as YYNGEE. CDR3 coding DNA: TGTGCCAGCAGCGTCGAAGGGGGCAATCAGCCCCAGCATTTT. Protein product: CASSVEGGNQPQHF.

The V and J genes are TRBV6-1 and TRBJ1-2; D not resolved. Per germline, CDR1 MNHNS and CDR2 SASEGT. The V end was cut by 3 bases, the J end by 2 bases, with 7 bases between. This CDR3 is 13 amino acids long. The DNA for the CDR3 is TGTGCCAGCAGTGAGGCGGTGAACTATGGCTACACCTTC. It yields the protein CASSEAVNYGYTF.